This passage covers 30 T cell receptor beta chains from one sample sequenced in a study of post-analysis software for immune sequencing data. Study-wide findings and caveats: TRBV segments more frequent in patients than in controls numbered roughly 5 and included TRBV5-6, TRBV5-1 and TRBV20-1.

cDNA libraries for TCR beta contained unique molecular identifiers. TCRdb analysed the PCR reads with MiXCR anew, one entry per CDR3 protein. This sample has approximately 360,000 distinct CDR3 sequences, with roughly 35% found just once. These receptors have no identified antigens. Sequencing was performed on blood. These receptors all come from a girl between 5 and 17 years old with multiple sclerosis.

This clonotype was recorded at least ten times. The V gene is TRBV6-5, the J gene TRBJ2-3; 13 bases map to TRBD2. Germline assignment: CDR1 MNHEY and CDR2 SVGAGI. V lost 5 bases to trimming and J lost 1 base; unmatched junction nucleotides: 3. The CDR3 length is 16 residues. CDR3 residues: CASSRTSGGRTDTQYF. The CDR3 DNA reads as TGTGCCAGCAGTCGGACTAGCGGGGGCCGCACAGATACGCAGTATTTT.

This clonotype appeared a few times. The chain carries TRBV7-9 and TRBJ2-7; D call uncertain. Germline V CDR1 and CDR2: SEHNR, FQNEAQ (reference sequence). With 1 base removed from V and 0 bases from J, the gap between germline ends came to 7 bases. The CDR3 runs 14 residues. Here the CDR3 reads CASSLDIGSYEQYF. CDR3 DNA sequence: TGTGCCAGCAGCTTAGATATCGGCTCCTACGAGCAGTACTTC.

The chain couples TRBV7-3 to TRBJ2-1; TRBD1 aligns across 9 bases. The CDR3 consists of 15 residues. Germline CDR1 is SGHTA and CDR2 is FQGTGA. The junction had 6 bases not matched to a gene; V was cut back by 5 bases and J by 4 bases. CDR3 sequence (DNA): TGTGCCAGCAGCCATGGGACAGGGAGGTACAATGAGCAGTTCTTC. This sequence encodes CASSHGTGRYNEQFF.

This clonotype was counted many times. The CDR3 is CASSFLLGQGNEQYF. For the CDR3, the DNA is TGTGCCAGCAGCTTTCTCCTGGGACAGGGCAACGAGCAGTACTTC. This sequence joins TRBV7-2 and TRBJ2-7; TRBD1 matches 9 bases. CDR1 and CDR2 (germline): SGHTA, FQGNSA. The CDR3 consists of 15 residues. Trimming cost V 3 bases and J 5 bases; bases outside gene matches: 8.

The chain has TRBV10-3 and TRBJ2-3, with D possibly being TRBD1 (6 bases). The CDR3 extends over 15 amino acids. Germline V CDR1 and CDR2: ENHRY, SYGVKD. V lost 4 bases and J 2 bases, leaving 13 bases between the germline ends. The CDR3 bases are TGTGCCATCAGTGGCGCAGGGGAGACCACAGATACGCAGTATTTT. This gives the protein CAISGAGETTDTQYF.

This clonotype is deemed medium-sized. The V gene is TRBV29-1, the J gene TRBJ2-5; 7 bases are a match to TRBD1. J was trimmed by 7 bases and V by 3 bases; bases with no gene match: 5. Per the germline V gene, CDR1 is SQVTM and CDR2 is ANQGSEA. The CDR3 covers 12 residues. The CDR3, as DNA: TGCAGCGTTGACCGCAGGGGGACGACCCAGTACTTC. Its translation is CSVDRRGTTQYF.

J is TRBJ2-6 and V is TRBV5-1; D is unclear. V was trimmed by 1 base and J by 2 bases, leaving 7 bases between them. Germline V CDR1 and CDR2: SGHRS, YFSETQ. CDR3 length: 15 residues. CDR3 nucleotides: TGCGCCAGCAGCTTGTATGGGGCTGGGGCCAACGTCCTGACTTTC. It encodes CASSLYGAGANVLTF.

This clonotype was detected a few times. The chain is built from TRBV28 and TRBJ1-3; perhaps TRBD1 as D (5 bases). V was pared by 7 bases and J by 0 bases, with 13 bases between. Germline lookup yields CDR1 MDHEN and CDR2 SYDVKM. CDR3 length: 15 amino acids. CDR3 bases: TGTGCCAGCAAGCTTTCGACAGTCTCTGGAAACACCATATATTTT. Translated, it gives CASKLSTVSGNTIYF.

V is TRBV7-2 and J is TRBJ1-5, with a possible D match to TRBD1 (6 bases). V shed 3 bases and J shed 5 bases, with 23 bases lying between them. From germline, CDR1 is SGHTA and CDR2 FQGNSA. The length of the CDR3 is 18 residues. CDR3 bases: TGTGCCAGCAGCTTGCCCGACTGGGGGCCGAAAGGCGATCAGCCCCAGCATTTT. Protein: CASSLPDWGPKGDQPQHF.

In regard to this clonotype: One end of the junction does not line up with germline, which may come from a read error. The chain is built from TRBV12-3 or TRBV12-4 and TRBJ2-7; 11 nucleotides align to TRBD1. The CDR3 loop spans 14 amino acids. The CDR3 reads CASSWDRGMYGQYF. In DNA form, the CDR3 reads TGTGCCAGCAGCTGGGACAGGGGGATGTACGGGCAGTACTTC.

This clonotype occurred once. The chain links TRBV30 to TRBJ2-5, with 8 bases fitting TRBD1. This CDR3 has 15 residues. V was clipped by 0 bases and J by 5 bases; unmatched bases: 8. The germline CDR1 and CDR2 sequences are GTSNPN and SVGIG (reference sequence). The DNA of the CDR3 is TGTGCCTGGAGTGTAATGCAGGGGGCGCGGGAGACCCAGTACTTC. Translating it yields CAWSVMQGARETQYF.

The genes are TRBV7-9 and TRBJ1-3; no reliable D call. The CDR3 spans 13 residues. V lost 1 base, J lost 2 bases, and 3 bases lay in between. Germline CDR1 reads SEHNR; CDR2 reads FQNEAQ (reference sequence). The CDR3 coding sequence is TGTGCCAGCAGCTTAGGAACTGGAAACACCATATATTTT. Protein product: CASSLGTGNTIYF.

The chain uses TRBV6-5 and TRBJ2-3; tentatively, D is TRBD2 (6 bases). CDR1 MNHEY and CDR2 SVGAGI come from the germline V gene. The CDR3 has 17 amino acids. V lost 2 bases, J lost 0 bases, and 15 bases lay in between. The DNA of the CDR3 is TGTGCCAGCAGTTACACATTTTTCGGGACTAGCACAGATACGCAGTATTTT. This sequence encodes CASSYTFFGTSTDTQYF.

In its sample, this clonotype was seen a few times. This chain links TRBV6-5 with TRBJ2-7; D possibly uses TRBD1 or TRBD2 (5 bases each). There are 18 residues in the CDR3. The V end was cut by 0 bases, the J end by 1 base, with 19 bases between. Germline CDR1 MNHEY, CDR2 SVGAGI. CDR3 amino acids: CASSYSKDPWGPSYEQYF. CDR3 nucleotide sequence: TGTGCCAGCAGTTACTCGAAAGATCCCTGGGGACCTTCCTACGAGCAGTACTTC.

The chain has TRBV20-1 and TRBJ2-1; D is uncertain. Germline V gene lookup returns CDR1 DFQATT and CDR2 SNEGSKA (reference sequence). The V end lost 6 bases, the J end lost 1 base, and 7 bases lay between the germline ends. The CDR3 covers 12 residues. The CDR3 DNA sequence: TGCAGTGCCCCTCGGTCCTACAATGAGCAGTTCTTC. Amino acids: CSAPRSYNEQFF.

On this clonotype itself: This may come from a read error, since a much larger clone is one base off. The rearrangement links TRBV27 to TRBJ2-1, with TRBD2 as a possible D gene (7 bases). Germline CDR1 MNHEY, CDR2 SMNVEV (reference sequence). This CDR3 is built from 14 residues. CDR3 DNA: TGTGCCACCCAGAACGGGGGGCTATACAATGAGCGGTTCTTC. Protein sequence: CATQNGGLYNERFF.

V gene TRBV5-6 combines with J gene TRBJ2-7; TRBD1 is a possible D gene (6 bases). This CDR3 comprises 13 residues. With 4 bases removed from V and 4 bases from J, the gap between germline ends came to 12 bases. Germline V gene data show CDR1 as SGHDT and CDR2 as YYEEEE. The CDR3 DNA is TGTGCCAGCAGCCGTGGACAGAGATACGAGCAGTACTTC. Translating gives CASSRGQRYEQYF.

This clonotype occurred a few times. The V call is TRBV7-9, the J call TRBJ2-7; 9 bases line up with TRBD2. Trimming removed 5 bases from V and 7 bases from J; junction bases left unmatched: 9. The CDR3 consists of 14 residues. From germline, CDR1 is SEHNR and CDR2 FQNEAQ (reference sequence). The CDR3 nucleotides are TGTGCCAGCAGCCCTAGCGGGGAACAGGCGGAGCAGTACTTC. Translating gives CASSPSGEQAEQYF.

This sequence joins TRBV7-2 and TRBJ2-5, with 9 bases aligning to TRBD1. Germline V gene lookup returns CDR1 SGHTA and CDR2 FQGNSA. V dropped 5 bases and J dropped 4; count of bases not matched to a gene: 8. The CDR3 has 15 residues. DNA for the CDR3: TGTACCAGCAGCGCCTCCGGGACAGGGTCAGAGACCCAGTACTTC. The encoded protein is CTSSASGTGSETQYF. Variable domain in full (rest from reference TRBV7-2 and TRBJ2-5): GAGVSQSPSNKVTEKGKDVELRCDPISGHTALYWYRQSLGQGLEFLIYFQGNSAPDKSGLPSDRFSAERTGGSVSTLTIQRTQQEDSAVYLCTSSASGTGSETQYFGPGTRLLVL.

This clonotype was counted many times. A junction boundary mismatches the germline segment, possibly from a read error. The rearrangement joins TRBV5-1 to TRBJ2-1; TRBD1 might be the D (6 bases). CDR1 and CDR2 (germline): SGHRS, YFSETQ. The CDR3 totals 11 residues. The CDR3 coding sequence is TGTGCCAGCAGCGTCCAGGGGGAGCAGTTCTTC. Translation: CASSVQGEQFF.

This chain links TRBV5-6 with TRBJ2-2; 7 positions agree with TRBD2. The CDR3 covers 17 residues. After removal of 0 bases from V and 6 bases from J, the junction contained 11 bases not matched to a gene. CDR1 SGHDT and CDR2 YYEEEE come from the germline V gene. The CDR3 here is CASSLAGLAEGPGELFF. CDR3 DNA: TGTGCCAGCAGCTTGGCCGGTCTAGCGGAAGGACCCGGGGAGCTGTTTTTT.

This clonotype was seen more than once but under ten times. The CDR3 loop reads CASTRGSEYNEQFF. The CDR3 DNA is TGCGCCAGCACCAGGGGGTCTGAATACAATGAGCAGTTCTTC. The chain uses TRBV5-1 and TRBJ2-1; 7 nucleotides agree with TRBD1. Trimming removed 6 bases from V and 4 bases from J; junction bases left unmatched: 7. CDR3 size: 14 residues. Germline V gene sequence: CDR1 SGHRS, CDR2 YFSETQ.

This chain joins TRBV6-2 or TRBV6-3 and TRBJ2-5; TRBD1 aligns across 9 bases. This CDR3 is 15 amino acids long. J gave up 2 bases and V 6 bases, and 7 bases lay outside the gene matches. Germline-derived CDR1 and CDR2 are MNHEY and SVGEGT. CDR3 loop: CASRPIGTGQETQYF. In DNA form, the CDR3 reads TGTGCCAGCAGGCCTATCGGGACAGGGCAAGAGACCCAGTACTTC.

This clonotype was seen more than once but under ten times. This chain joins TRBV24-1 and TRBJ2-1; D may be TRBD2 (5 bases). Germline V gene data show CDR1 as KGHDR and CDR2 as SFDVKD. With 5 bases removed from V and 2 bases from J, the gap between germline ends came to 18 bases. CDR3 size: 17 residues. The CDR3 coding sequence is TGTGCCACCAGTGCCTCGGGCAGAAAGAGGGCCTACAATGAGCAGTTCTTC. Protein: CATSASGRKRAYNEQFF.

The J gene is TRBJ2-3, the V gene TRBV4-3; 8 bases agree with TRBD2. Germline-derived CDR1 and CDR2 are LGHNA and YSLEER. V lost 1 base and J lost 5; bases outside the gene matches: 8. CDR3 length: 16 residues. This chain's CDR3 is CASSQVGSGGGDTQYF. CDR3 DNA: TGCGCCAGCAGCCAAGTAGGGTCCGGGGGGGGAGATACGCAGTATTTT.

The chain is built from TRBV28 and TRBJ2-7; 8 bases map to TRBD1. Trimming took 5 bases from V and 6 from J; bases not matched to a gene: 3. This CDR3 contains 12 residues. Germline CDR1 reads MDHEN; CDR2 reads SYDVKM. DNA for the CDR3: TGTGCCAGCAGTCAGGGGGCCAGCGAGCAGTACTTC. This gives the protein CASSQGASEQYF.

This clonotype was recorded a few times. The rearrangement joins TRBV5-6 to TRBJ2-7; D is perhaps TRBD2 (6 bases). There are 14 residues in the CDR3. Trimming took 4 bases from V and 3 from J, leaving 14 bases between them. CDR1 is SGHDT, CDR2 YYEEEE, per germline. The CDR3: CASSIRSGLYEQYF. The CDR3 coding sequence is TGTGCCAGCAGCATACGGTCGGGACTCTACGAGCAGTACTTC.

The CDR3, as DNA: TGCAGTGCTAGAGGCAGGAGCTCCTATAATTCACCCCTCCACTTT. This sequence encodes CSARGRSSYNSPLHF. V is TRBV20-1 and J is TRBJ1-6; D unclear. Trimming stripped 1 base from V and 0 bases from J, with 7 bases between. Germline CDR1 reads DFQATT; CDR2 reads SNEGSKA (reference sequence). The CDR3 is 15 residues long.

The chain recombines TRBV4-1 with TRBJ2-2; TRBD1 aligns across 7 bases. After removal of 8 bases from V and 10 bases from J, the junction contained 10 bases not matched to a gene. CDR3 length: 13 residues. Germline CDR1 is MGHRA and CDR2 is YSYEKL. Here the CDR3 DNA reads TGCGCCAGCCGTAGACAGGGAGCCGAGGAGCTGTTTTTT. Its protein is CASRRQGAEELFF.

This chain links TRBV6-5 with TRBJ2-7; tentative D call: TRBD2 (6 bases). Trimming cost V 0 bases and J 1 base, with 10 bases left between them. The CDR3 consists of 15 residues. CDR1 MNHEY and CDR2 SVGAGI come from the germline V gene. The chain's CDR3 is CASSYSSGESYEQYF. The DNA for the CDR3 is TGTGCCAGCAGTTACTCCTCGGGGGAGTCCTACGAGCAGTACTTC.